The clone carrying this T cell receptor beta chain was counted between two and nine times. The antigen remains unidentified. This sample was taken from a study of T cells in Graves' hyperthyroidism and ophthalmopathy. CDR3 size: 18 residues. CDR1 and CDR2 (germline): SGHKS, YYEKEE (reference sequence). The V gene lost 0 bases and the J gene lost 1 base, with 16 bases spanning the gap. RNA transcripts yielded amplified TCR beta CDR3 regions. Primed by the HTBI set, a first-round RT-PCR was run on the TCR CDR3. TCRdb re-called the multiplex PCR reads through MiXCR, storing one row per CDR3 protein. The table shows 200,000 to 250,000 distinct CDR3 sequences, with 15% to 20% occurring only once. Hyperthyroidism had been newly diagnosed in patients aged 18 to 65, and its duration was under 2 months. Pregnant or lactating patients were excluded, as were those with uncontrolled infection or other autoimmune disease.

Study results and limitations: Patients with ophthalmopathy were separated from those with stable hyperthyroidism by a 13 V-J model.

Sequenced material: blood. The receptor comes from a man aged 50 or older with Graves' hyperthyroidism. The chain combines TRBV5-5 with TRBJ2-2; possibly TRBD2 for D (6 bases). The CDR3 coding sequence is TGTGCCAGCAGCTTGGGACGGGTGGGAGGTCGGAACACCGGGGAGCTGTTTTTT. This sequence encodes CASSLGRVGGRNTGELFF.